The 12 T cell receptor beta chains given below trace back to one sample, sequenced in a study of CD8 T cells in Susac syndrome. After extraction with the RNeasy kit, about 0.45 to 1 ug of the RNA was reverse transcribed using random hexamers. MiXCR, applied by TCRdb to the immunoSEQ multiplex PCR reads, yields one record per CDR3 protein. This sample carries more than 200,000 distinct CDR3 sequences, roughly nine tenths of them seen once, and the ten largest clones take roughly 0.15%. Sequencing was done on a sample of CD8+ T cells from PBMCs. The receptors originated from a human donor with multiple sclerosis.

The CDR3 sequence is CSVEGTSGSTEQFF. CDR3 nucleotide sequence: TGCAGCGTTGAAGGGACTAGCGGGAGTACTGAGCAGTTCTTC. V and J are TRBV29-1 and TRBJ2-1; 13 nucleotides agree with TRBD2. CDR1 SQVTM and CDR2 ANQGSEA come from the germline V gene. The J segment lost 9 bases and the V segment lost 1 base, leaving 3 bases of the junction unmatched. The CDR3 runs 14 residues.

V is TRBV6-2 or TRBV6-3 and J is TRBJ2-7, with D perhaps matching TRBD2 (5 bases). The CDR3 has 14 amino acids. Per the germline V gene, CDR1 is MNHEY and CDR2 is SVGEGT. V lost 0 bases and J 6 bases, leaving 12 bases between the germline ends. CDR3 sequence: CASSYSFGVSEQYF. The DNA of the CDR3 is TGTGCCAGCAGTTACTCGTTCGGGGTTTCCGAGCAGTACTTC.

The V and J genes are TRBV2 and TRBJ2-4; D remains unclear. Per the germline V gene, CDR1 is SNHLY and CDR2 is FYNNEI. Trimming removed 8 bases at V and 7 bases at J, with 9 bases between. CDR3 length: 11 amino acids. CDR3 in DNA: TGTGCCAGCCAGCTAGGGAACATTCAGTACTTC. Protein sequence: CASQLGNIQYF. The whole variable domain, remainder taken from reference TRBV2 and TRBJ2-4, is EPEVTQTPSHQVTQMGQEVILRCVPISNHLYFYWYRQILGQKVEFLVSFYNNEISEKSEIFDDQFSVERPDGSNFTLKIRSTKLEDSAMYFCASQLGNIQYFGAGTRLSVL.

This chain joins TRBV13 and TRBJ1-1; 8 bases are a match to TRBD1. The CDR3 loop spans 15 amino acids. With V trimmed by 8 bases and J by 2 bases, 10 bases remained unmatched. Germline CDR1 is PRHDT and CDR2 is FYEKMQ (reference sequence). Here the CDR3 DNA reads TGTGCCAGCGCCCGTAGGACAGGGACCAACACTGAAGCTTTCTTT. It specifies CASARRTGTNTEAFF.

The chain recombines TRBV5-1 with TRBJ1-1; 9 positions match TRBD1. The CDR3 spans 18 residues. Trimming removed 5 bases from V and 5 bases from J; junction bases left unmatched: 19. The germline gives CDR1 SGHRS, CDR2 YFSETQ. The CDR3 DNA reads TGCGCCAGCAGGGGGGTCACGGGACAGGGTACCAAATGGACTGAAGCTTTCTTT. Translated, it gives CASRGVTGQGTKWTEAFF.

The V gene is TRBV5-6, the J gene TRBJ2-1; D is uncertain. In germline, CDR1 is SGHDT, CDR2 YYEEEE. V was shortened by 4 bases and J by 5 bases, with 10 bases between the two germline ends. The CDR3 spans 13 residues. CDR3 protein: CASSRGLNNEQFF. Here the CDR3 DNA reads TGTGCCAGCAGCCGCGGCCTCAACAATGAGCAGTTCTTC.

The chain joins TRBV19 to TRBJ2-7; D may be TRBD2 (5 bases). V was trimmed by 3 bases and J by 5 bases, leaving 14 bases between them. CDR3 length equals 14 residues. Germline-derived CDR1 and CDR2 are LNHDA and SQIVND (reference sequence). The CDR3 bases are TGTGCCAGTAGTATGAGAGAGCGGCTGCACGAGCAGTACTTC. It translates to CASSMRERLHEQYF.

The chain couples TRBV30 to TRBJ2-3; D is ambiguous. The V end was cut by 2 bases, the J end by 2 bases, with 5 bases between. This CDR3 is built from 12 residues. CDR1 is GTSNPN and CDR2 is SVGIG in the germline V gene (reference sequence). Written as DNA, the CDR3 is TGTGCCTGGAGTTATCTCACAGATACGCAGTATTTT. Its protein product is CAWSYLTDTQYF.

This clonotype was detected only once. Written as DNA, the CDR3 is TGTGCCAGCAGTTTGGTGACTAGCGGGGCTGAGCAGTACTTC. It codes for CASSLVTSGAEQYF. The chain recombines TRBV27 with TRBJ2-7, with 11 bases identical to TRBD2. CDR3 size: 14 residues. The germline CDR1 and CDR2 sequences are MNHEY and SMNVEV (reference sequence). Germline trimming cut 3 bases from V and 7 bases from J; bases unmatched to any gene: 5.

The genes are TRBV7-9 and TRBJ1-2; 7 positions agree with TRBD1. The CDR3 sequence is 12 residues long. V was pared by 6 bases and J by 10 bases, with 8 bases of the junction left unmatched. Germline values: CDR1 SEHNR, CDR2 FQNEAQ (reference sequence). DNA of the CDR3: TGTGCCAGCAGTCCCGGGACAGTGGACTACACCTTC. Encoded protein: CASSPGTVDYTF. Drawing the rest from reference TRBV7-9 and TRBJ1-2, the complete variable domain is DTGVSQNPRHKITKRGQNVTFRCDPISEHNRLYWYRQTLGQGPEFLTYFQNEAQLEKSRLLSDRFSAERPKGSFSTLEIQRTEQGDSAMYLCASSPGTVDYTFGSGTRLTVV.

In DNA, the CDR3 is TGTGCCTGGAGTCCAGGGGGCAATGAGCAGTTCTTC. Its protein is CAWSPGGNEQFF. V is TRBV30 and J is TRBJ2-1; 7 positions agree with TRBD1. This CDR3 has 12 amino acids. J lost 6 bases, V lost 2 bases, and 1 base had no gene match. Germline CDR1 and CDR2: GTSNPN and SVGIG (reference sequence).

V gene TRBV3-1 combines with J gene TRBJ2-7; 7 nucleotides match TRBD1. The ends lost 4 bases at V and 2 bases at J; junction bases unmatched: 5. The length of the CDR3 is 14 residues. Germline CDR1 and CDR2: LGHDT and YNNKEL (reference sequence). CDR3 sequence (DNA): TGTGCCAGCAGCCTCGGACAGGAAACCTACGAGCAGTACTTC. This codes for CASSLGQETYEQYF.